This is a list of T cell receptor beta chains from one sample in a study of blood T cell repertoires in COVID-19. Measured with immunoSEQ multiplex PCR; TCRdb has only the in-frame clones, and not every one. Found here are around 430,000 clones, about 86% of them singletons; the top ten hold 10%. The sequenced sample was PBMCs or T cells enriched from blood (not recorded which). The source is a woman between 50 and 59 years old who had recovered from COVID-19. Both conserved end residues are part of each CDR3. Fields, in order: J gene, D gene, CDR3 length, V gene, clone size, CDR3 protein, CDR3 DNA. A D gene is named only where the DNA matches it firmly. Some rows mark clone size as missing; the rest say once, few, many or name a class of expanded clone.

TRBJ1-2	NA	12	TRBV10-3	NA	CAISAVDYGYTF	TGTGCCATCAGTGCGGTAGACTATGGCTACACCTTC
TRBJ1-1	TRBD1	14	TRBV29-1	once	CSAARGDDRGVAFF	TGCAGCGCCGCGAGGGGGGATGACAGGGGAGTAGCTTTCTTT
TRBJ1-2	NA	14	TRBV7-2	NA	CASSLATRRDGYTF	TGTGCCAGCAGCTTAGCCACTCGTCGAGATGGCTACACCTTC
TRBJ2-1	TRBD1	17	TRBV5-5	NA	CASSSTPPGGLYNEQFF	TGTGCCAGCAGCTCCACTCCCCCAGGGGGCTTGTACAATGAGCAGTTCTTC
TRBJ2-1	TRBD2	16	TRBV3-1/TRBV3-2	NA	CASSQGAGRKYNEQFF	TGTGCCAGCAGCCAAGGAGCGGGGCGCAAATACAATGAGCAGTTCTTC
TRBJ2-7	NA	16	TRBV30	NA	CAWKPTGRGRNNEQYF	TGTGCCTGGAAGCCTACCGGGAGGGGGCGTAACAACGAGCAGTACTTC
TRBJ1-1	NA	16	TRBV3-1/TRBV3-2	NA	CASSQQGRGMNTEAFF	TGTGCCAGCAGCCAGCAGGGGAGGGGGATGAACACTGAAGCTTTCTTT
TRBJ2-7	TRBD1	14	TRBV5-1	NA	CASSLSTGGREQYF	TGCGCCAGCAGCTTGTCGACAGGGGGGCGCGAGCAGTACTTC
TRBJ2-4	NA	12	TRBV28	once	CASRGGGRIQYF	TGTGCCAGCCGCGGCGGGGGCCGGATTCAGTACTTC
TRBJ1-2	NA	13	TRBV7-9	NA	CASSPRSGYGYTF	TGTGCCAGCAGCCCCCGGAGTGGCTATGGCTACACCTTC
TRBJ1-5	NA	12	TRBV30	NA	CAWSEERGPQHF	TGTGCCTGGAGTGAGGAGCGTGGGCCCCAGCATTTT
TRBJ1-2	TRBD1	15	TRBV2	NA	CASSEGRTGGYGYTF	TGTGCCAGCAGTGAAGGACGGACAGGGGGCTATGGCTACACCTTC
TRBJ1-1	NA	14	TRBV6-2/TRBV6-3	NA	CASSPHGVNTEAFF	TGTGCCAGCAGTCCCCACGGGGTGAACACTGAAGCTTTCTTT
TRBJ2-7	NA	14	TRBV4-2	NA	CASSQEKLAYEQYF	TGTGCCAGCAGCCAAGAAAAACTAGCCTACGAGCAGTACTTC
TRBJ1-5	NA	15	TRBV6-5	NA	CASSSGTPSNQPQHF	TGTGCCAGCAGTTCCGGGACACCTTCAAATCAGCCCCAGCATTTT
TRBJ1-2	NA	15	TRBV5-4	few	CASSLGGGFSYGYTF	TGTGCCAGCAGCTTGGGCGGGGGGTTTAGTTATGGCTACACCTTC
TRBJ2-1	TRBD1	16	TRBV7-9	NA	CASSSTRQGARHEQFF	TGTGCCAGCAGCTCCACCAGACAGGGGGCGAGGCATGAGCAGTTCTTC
TRBJ2-5	NA	14	TRBV5-6	NA	CASSYTSGEGTQYF	TGTGCCAGCAGTTATACTTCAGGGGAGGGGACCCAGTACTTC
TRBJ1-4	TRBD1	13	TRBV19	NA	CASRGQGNEKLFF	TGTGCCAGTAGGGGACAGGGAAATGAAAAACTGTTTTTT
TRBJ2-7	TRBD1	13	TRBV7-9	NA	CASSPQGAREQYF	TGTGCCAGCAGCCCACAGGGGGCTCGCGAGCAGTACTTC
TRBJ2-7	TRBD1	15	TRBV10-3	NA	CAISEPPGQVYEQYF	TGTGCCATCAGTGAGCCCCCGGGACAGGTATACGAGCAGTACTTC
TRBJ1-4	NA	14	TRBV6-1	NA	CASSEGGLPEKLFF	TGTGCCAGCAGTGAGGGGGGACTCCCCGAAAAACTGTTTTTT
TRBJ2-3	NA	14	TRBV7-3	NA	CASSLEGAADTQYF	TGTGCCAGCAGCTTGGAGGGGGCGGCAGATACGCAGTATTTT
TRBJ1-5	NA	14	TRBV25-1	NA	CASRETGNNQPQHF	TGTGCCAGCAGAGAGACGGGGAACAATCAGCCCCAGCATTTT
TRBJ1-1	NA	14	TRBV6-5	few	CASSYTRGAAEAFF	TGTGCCAGCAGTTACACCAGGGGAGCGGCTGAAGCTTTCTTT
TRBJ1-2	TRBD1	15	TRBV18	NA	CASSPGQSTNYGYTF	TGTGCCAGCTCACCGGGACAGTCAACTAACTATGGCTACACCTTC
TRBJ1-1	TRBD1	13	TRBV29-1	NA	CSVGTGASGEAFF	TGCAGCGTTGGGACAGGGGCGAGCGGTGAAGCTTTCTTT
TRBJ1-2	NA	14	TRBV2	NA	CASRRDLDNYGYTF	TGTGCCAGCAGACGGGACTTAGATAACTATGGCTACACCTTC
TRBJ1-2	NA	15	TRBV19	NA	CASSTRDTYNYGYTF	TGTGCCAGTAGTACCCGGGACACTTATAACTATGGCTACACCTTC
TRBJ1-2	TRBD1	14	TRBV9	NA	CASSVGTGQYGYTF	TGTGCCAGCAGCGTCGGGACAGGGCAATATGGCTACACCTTC
TRBJ2-7	NA	14	TRBV3-1/TRBV3-2	NA	CASSQVSTSYEQYF	TGTGCCAGCAGCCAAGTTTCTACTTCCTACGAGCAGTACTTC
TRBJ2-7	TRBD1	16	TRBV28	NA	CASSLVSGTGGIGQYF	TGTGCCAGCAGTTTGGTGTCCGGGACAGGGGGCATCGGACAGTACTTC
TRBJ1-3	NA	14	TRBV28	NA	CASSLAPGRNTIYF	TGTGCCAGCAGTTTAGCCCCAGGCCGAAACACCATATATTTT
TRBJ1-5	NA	13	TRBV5-1	NA	CASSLVGYQPQHF	TGCGCCAGCAGCTTGGTCGGGTACCAGCCCCAGCATTTT
TRBJ1-2	TRBD1	15	TRBV5-1	few	CASSPWTGPNYGYTF	TGCGCCAGCAGCCCCTGGACAGGGCCTAACTATGGCTACACCTTC
TRBJ1-1	NA	11	TRBV20-1	NA	CSLGGNTEAFF	TGCAGCCTCGGGGGGAACACTGAAGCTTTCTTT
TRBJ1-5	TRBD1	14	TRBV6-1	NA	CASSEDRGFGPQHF	TGTGCCAGCAGTGAAGACAGGGGGTTCGGGCCCCAGCATTTT
TRBJ1-4	NA	15	TRBV7-3	once	CASSRFGVANEKLFF	TGTGCCAGCAGCCGGTTCGGGGTGGCTAATGAAAAACTGTTTTTT
TRBJ2-2	NA	15	TRBV3-1/TRBV3-2	NA	CASSQRSRNTGELFF	TGTGCCAGCAGCCAACGGTCTAGGAACACCGGGGAGCTGTTTTTT
TRBJ2-2	TRBD1	16	TRBV7-7	NA	CASTQGQTSNTGELFF	TGTGCTAGCACCCAGGGACAGACGTCGAACACCGGGGAGCTGTTTTTT
TRBJ2-2	NA	17	TRBV15	NA	CATSREVGQGKTGELFF	TGTGCCACCAGCAGAGAGGTGGGCCAGGGCAAAACCGGGGAGCTGTTTTTT
TRBJ2-7	NA	15	TRBV7-8	NA	CASSLAREGTYEQYF	TGTGCCAGCAGCTTAGCGCGCGAGGGAACCTACGAGCAGTACTTC
TRBJ2-7	TRBD1	16	TRBV28	few	CASRSPGTGGTYEQYF	TGTGCCAGCAGATCACCCGGGACAGGGGGCACCTACGAGCAGTACTTC